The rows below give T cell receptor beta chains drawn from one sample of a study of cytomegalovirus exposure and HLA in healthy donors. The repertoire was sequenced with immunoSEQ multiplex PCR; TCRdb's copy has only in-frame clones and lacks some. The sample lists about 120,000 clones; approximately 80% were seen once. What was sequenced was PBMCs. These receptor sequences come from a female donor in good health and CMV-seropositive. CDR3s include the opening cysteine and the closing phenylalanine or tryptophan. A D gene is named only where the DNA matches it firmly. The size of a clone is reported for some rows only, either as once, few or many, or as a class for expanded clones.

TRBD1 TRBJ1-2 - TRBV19 TGTGCCAGTAGTATAGGAACAGGGGGATATGGCTACACCTTC CASSIGTGGYGYTF
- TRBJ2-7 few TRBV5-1 TGCGCCAGCAGCTTGGAAGGTGGTGAGAGGTTGGGTTACGAGCAGTACTTC CASSLEGGERLGYEQYF
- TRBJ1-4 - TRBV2 TGTGCCAGCAGGACGACAGGCCGCGGCGCGGAAAAACTGTTTTTT CASRTTGRGAEKLFF
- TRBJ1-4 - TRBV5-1 TGCGCCAGCAGCTTACAGGGACCTGCAACTAATGAAAAACTGTTTTTT CASSLQGPATNEKLFF
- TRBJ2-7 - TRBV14 TGTGCCAGCAGCCAAGGCGGGACAGATATCTACGAGCAGTACTTC CASSQGGTDIYEQYF
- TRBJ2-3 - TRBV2 TGTGCCAGCAGTTACACAGATACGCAGTATTTT CASSYTDTQYF
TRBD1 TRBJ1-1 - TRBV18 TGTGCCAGCTCACCGGCCCGGGACAGGGGTCAAGCTTTCTTT CASSPARDRGQAFF
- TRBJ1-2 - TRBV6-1 TGTGCCAGCAGAGGATGGGAGGAGTTCTATGGCTACACCTTC CASRGWEEFYGYTF
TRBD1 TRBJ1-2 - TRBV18 TGTGCCAGCTCACCGCAAAACAGGGGCTCCTATGGCTACACCTTC CASSPQNRGSYGYTF
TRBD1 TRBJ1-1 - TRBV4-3 TGCGCCAGCAGCCAGACAGGGGCGAACACTGAAGCTTTCTTT CASSQTGANTEAFF
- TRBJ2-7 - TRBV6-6 TGTGCCAACAGAACTTACGAGCAGTACTTC CANRTYEQYF
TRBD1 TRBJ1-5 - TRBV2 TGTGCCAGCAGGGGGACAGGGGGCAATCAGCCCCAGCATTTT CASRGTGGNQPQHF
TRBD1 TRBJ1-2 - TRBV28 TGTGCCAGCAGTTTAGGGCCCGACAGGGGAGATGGCTACACCTTC CASSLGPDRGDGYTF
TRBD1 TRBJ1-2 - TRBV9 TGTGCCAGCAGCGTAATACAGGGGTCTGGCTACACCTTC CASSVIQGSGYTF
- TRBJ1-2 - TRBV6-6 TGTGCCAGCGGAGCCCTCTACACCTTC CASGALYTF
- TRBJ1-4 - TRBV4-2 TGTGCCAGCAGCCAAGATCGCTCAGATAATGAAAAACTGTTTTTT CASSQDRSDNEKLFF
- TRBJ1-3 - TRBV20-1 TGCAGTGCTAATAGCGGAAACACCATATATTTT CSANSGNTIYF
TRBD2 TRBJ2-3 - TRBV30 TGTGCCTGGGAGAGGACTAGCGGTACAGATACGCAGTATTTT CAWERTSGTDTQYF
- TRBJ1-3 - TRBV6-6 TGTGCCAGCAGTCCCCGCCCCAGTCAATCTGGAAACACCATATATTTT CASSPRPSQSGNTIYF
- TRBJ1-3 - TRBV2 TGTGCCAGCAGTGAATTTTTAAACTCTGGAAACACCATATATTTT CASSEFLNSGNTIYF
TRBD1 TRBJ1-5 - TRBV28 TGTGCCAGCAGTAGGACAGGGGCTCGGTCCGGCAATCAGCCCCAGCATTTT CASSRTGARSGNQPQHF
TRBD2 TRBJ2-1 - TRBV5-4 TGTGCCAGCAGCTTCCCTCTAGCGGGGGGTTACAATGAGCAGTTCTTC CASSFPLAGGYNEQFF
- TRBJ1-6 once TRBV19 TGTGCCAGTAGTATAGACAGCTATAATTCACCCCTCCACTTT CASSIDSYNSPLHF
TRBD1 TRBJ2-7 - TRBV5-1 TGCGCCAGCAGCCCCCGGGGACAGTCCTACGAGCAGTACTTC CASSPRGQSYEQYF
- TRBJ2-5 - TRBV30 TGTGCCTGGAGTACCCCCGAGGGCCAAGAGACCCAGTACTTC CAWSTPEGQETQYF
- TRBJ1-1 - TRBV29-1 TGCAGCGTTGTAGCAGGGAGGAGCACTGAAGCTTTCTTT CSVVAGRSTEAFF
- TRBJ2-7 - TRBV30 TGTGCCTGGAGCTACACGGGGGTCGAGCAGTACTTC CAWSYTGVEQYF
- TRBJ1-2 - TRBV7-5 TGTGTCAGAAGCCTCGGAGGCCGGGATCGCACCTTC CVRSLGGRDRTF
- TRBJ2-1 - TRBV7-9 TGTGCCAGCAGCTCACCGGGACTCCCCTACAATGAGCAGTTCTTC CASSSPGLPYNEQFF
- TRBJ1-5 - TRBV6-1 TGTGCCAGCAGTGATAGTCACTCCAATCAGCCCCAGCATTTT CASSDSHSNQPQHF
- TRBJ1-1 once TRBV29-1 TGCAGCGTCCGACTAACCTCCCAACCGAACACTGAAGCTTTCTTT CSVRLTSQPNTEAFF
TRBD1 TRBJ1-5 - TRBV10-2 TGCGCCAGCAGGGGACAGGGGGTTGGGAATCAGCCCCAGCATTTT CASRGQGVGNQPQHF
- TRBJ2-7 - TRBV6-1 TGTGCCAGCAGTGAAGCGGGGGGGGCAGGTTACGAGCAGTACTTC CASSEAGGAGYEQYF
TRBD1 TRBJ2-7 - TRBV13 TGTGCCAGCAGCCCTGGTGCGGGCCAGGGGGCCTACGAGCAGTACTTC CASSPGAGQGAYEQYF
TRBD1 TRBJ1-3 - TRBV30 TGTGCCTGGCTCTCAGGGGGCGCGAACACCATATATTTT CAWLSGGANTIYF
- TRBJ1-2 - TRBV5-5 TGTGCCAGCAGCTTGCTCCGGACAGCCTATGGCTACACCTTC CASSLLRTAYGYTF
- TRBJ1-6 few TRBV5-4 TGTGCCAGCAGCACCGGGGTCCACTCCTATAATTCACCCCTCCACTTT CASSTGVHSYNSPLHF
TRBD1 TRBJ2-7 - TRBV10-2 TGCGCCAGCAGTGATAGAATACCGGGACAGGGGGCCTACGAGCAGTACTTC CASSDRIPGQGAYEQYF
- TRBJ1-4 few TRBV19 TGTGCCAGTAGTAACTCTCTCAGCCCAGGAAGCCATGAAAAACTGTTTTTT CASSNSLSPGSHEKLFF
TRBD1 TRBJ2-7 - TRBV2 TGTGCCAGTTGGGGACAGGGGAATATCAACGAGCAGTACTTC CASWGQGNINEQYF
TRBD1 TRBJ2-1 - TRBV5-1 TGCGCCAGCAGCCTACCGACAGGGGTGAGGAATGAGCAGTTCTTC CASSLPTGVRNEQFF
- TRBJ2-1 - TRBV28 TGTGCCAGCAGTTTAGCGGGAAAAAACTACAATGAGCAGTTCTTC CASSLAGKNYNEQFF
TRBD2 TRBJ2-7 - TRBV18 TGTGCCAGCTCACCTTTGGGACTAGTTGCCGAGCAGTACTTC CASSPLGLVAEQYF
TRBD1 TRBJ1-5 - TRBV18 TGTGCCAGCTCACCGGGCCGACAGGGGTTTCACCTAAGCAATCAGCCCCAGCATTTT CASSPGRQGFHLSNQPQHF
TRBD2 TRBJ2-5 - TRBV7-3 TGTGCCAGCAGCCTGTTAGCGGGCCAAGAGACCCAGTACTTC CASSLLAGQETQYF
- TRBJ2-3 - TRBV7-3 TGTGCCAGCAGCTTGGGAGGGGGTGCAGATACGCAGTATTTT CASSLGGGADTQYF
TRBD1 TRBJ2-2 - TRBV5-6 TGTGCCAGCAGGCGACAGGGGAATCGGCCCGGGGAGCTGTTTTTT CASRRQGNRPGELFF
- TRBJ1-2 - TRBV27 TGTGCCAGCAGTTTATTGCCAGGGGAAACAAGCTACACCTTC CASSLLPGETSYTF
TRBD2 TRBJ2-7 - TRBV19 TGTGCCAGCAGCCTTGGACTAGCGGGGGGCCCCTACGAGCAGTACTTC CASSLGLAGGPYEQYF
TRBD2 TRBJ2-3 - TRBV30 TGTGCCTTCGGGCGGGGGGATACGCAGTATTTT CAFGRGDTQYF